Described below is a single TCR beta chain sequence and its context. The antigen remains undetermined. CDR3 length: 16 residues. The V segment lost 3 bases and the J segment 3 bases; nucleotides outside the gene matches: 7. Per germline, CDR1 MNHEY and CDR2 SMNVEV (reference sequence). These data belong to a study of cytomegalovirus exposure and HLA in healthy donors. The overall study: The roughly 110 validation repertoires used the same platform as the roughly 670 first-cohort repertoires, a later analysis reported.

General study findings and limits: Among TCR beta chains, those listed as cytomegalovirus-associated numbered some 170. The dataset shows that most TCR sequences were rare, while some public TCRs occurred in many donors.

Sequencing was performed with immunoSEQ multiplex PCR; in TCRdb, only in-frame clones are kept and a portion is missing. The top ten hold 0.83% of the sample, which has around 400,000 clones, 70% to 90% seen once. Sequencing was performed on PBMCs. The V call is TRBV27, the J call TRBJ2-2; 7 bases are shared with TRBD2. The receptor was derived from a woman aged 18-29 years in good health and CMV-seronegative. CDR3 bases: TGTGCCAGCAGTTTCGGCGGGAGAGTCTACACCGGGGAGCTGTTTTTT. It encodes CASSFGGRVYTGELFF.